One sample yielded the 17 T cell receptor beta chains listed below, sequenced in a study of graft-versus-host responses after intestinal transplantation. Sequenced by immunoSEQ multiplex PCR; TCRdb stores in-frame clones only, minus some. There are over 45,000 clones in the sample; approximately 92% occur only once, and about 5.5% lies in the top ten. This sample comprised PBMCs, obtained 750 to 850 days after a first intestinal transplant, on the day of a second. Receptors originate from a human patient who received an intestinal transplant, so some T cells may come from the graft donor.

This clone was seen a handful of times. The V call is TRBV19, the J call TRBJ2-1; TRBD2 agrees at 13 bases. The CDR3 is 16 amino acids. With V trimmed by 7 bases and J by 6 bases, 9 bases remained unmatched. The germline V gene encodes CDR1 LNHDA and CDR2 SQIVND (reference sequence). CDR3 protein: CASTKLRTSGSNEQFF. CDR3 nucleotide sequence: TGTGCCAGTACCAAACTCAGGACTAGCGGGAGCAATGAGCAGTTCTTC.

This sequence joins TRBV6-5 and TRBJ2-7, with D hard to call. Trimming stripped 1 base from V and 0 bases from J, with 10 bases between. The CDR3 is 15 residues long. The germline CDR1 and CDR2 sequences are MNHEY and SVGAGI. In DNA form, the CDR3 reads TGTGCCAGCAGTTACTGGCAGAGCCCCTCCTACGAGCAGTACTTC. Translating gives CASSYWQSPSYEQYF.

The genes are TRBV10-3 and TRBJ1-1; TRBD1 matches 7 bases. V trimming: 6 bases; J trimming: 5 bases; junction bases outside the gene matches: 9. The germline V gene encodes CDR1 ENHRY and CDR2 SYGVKD. There are 14 residues in the CDR3. The CDR3 nucleotides read TGTGCCATCAGAGGCGACAGGGCGGGAACTGAAGCTTTCTTT. It encodes CAIRGDRAGTEAFF.

This chain joins TRBV9 and TRBJ2-1, with 8 positions matching TRBD2. Trimming at V came to 0 bases and at J to 1 base, leaving 6 bases not matched to a gene. This CDR3 spans 17 amino acids. Germline V lookup: CDR1 SGDLS, CDR2 YYNGEE. The CDR3 DNA reads as TGTGCCAGCAGCGTAGATCAAGCGGGAGTGTCCTACAATGAGCAGTTCTTC. Translated, it gives CASSVDQAGVSYNEQFF.

J is TRBJ2-1 and V is TRBV27, with 9 nucleotides matching TRBD1. The CDR3 length is 15 residues. Germline V gives CDR1 MNHEY, CDR2 SMNVEV (reference sequence). Trimming at V came to 5 bases and at J to 7 bases, leaving 9 bases not matched to a gene. CDR3 DNA: TGTGCCAGCAGTCTCGAGGGGACAGGGAGAAATGAGCAGTTCTTC. This sequence encodes CASSLEGTGRNEQFF.

The rearrangement links TRBV19 to TRBJ1-1; TRBD1 might be the D (5 bases). From germline, CDR1 is LNHDA and CDR2 SQIVND (reference sequence). Trimming cost V 5 bases and J 1 base, with 14 bases left between them. This CDR3 spans 15 amino acids. CDR3 region: CASSQQVPENTEAFF. In nucleotides, the CDR3 is TGTGCCAGTAGTCAACAGGTGCCTGAGAACACTGAAGCTTTCTTT.

The rearrangement uses TRBV9 and TRBJ2-7; D perhaps matches TRBD2 (5 bases). Looked up from germline, CDR1 is SGDLS and CDR2 is YYNGEE. There are 13 residues in the CDR3. Trimming stripped 3 bases from V and 1 base from J, with 8 bases between. The CDR3 coding sequence is TGTGCCAGCAGCGCGGACTTGTCCTACGAGCAGTACTTC. As protein: CASSADLSYEQYF.

The chain carries TRBV5-1 and TRBJ1-2; 8 bases map to TRBD1. CDR3 length equals 12 residues. After removal of 5 bases from V and 8 bases from J, the junction contained 5 bases not matched to a gene. Per the germline V gene, CDR1 is SGHRS and CDR2 is YFSETQ. This CDR3 reads CASRARGLGYTF. The CDR3 nucleotides are TGCGCCAGCAGGGCCAGGGGGCTCGGCTACACCTTC.

The V and J genes are TRBV7-9 and TRBJ2-7, with a tentative D call TRBD2 (6 bases). Germline V CDR1 and CDR2: SEHNR, FQNEAQ (reference sequence). The CDR3 totals 15 residues. Between the trimmed V and J ends, which lost 6 bases and 2 bases, there was a span of 17 bases. This CDR3 reads CASSPNGREAYEQYF. The CDR3 DNA follows: TGTGCCAGCAGTCCTAATGGGCGGGAAGCCTACGAGCAGTACTTC. Looking up the rest from reference TRBV7-9 and TRBJ2-7 gives the full variable domain: DTGVSQNPRHKITKRGQNVTFRCDPISEHNRLYWYRQTLGQGPEFLTYFQNEAQLEKSRLLSDRFSAERPKGSFSTLEIQRTEQGDSAMYLCASSPNGREAYEQYFGPGTRLTVT.

V gene TRBV6-1 combines with J gene TRBJ1-2, with D possibly being TRBD1 (6 bases). CDR3 length equals 17 residues. Germline V gene lookup returns CDR1 MNHNS and CDR2 SASEGT. Trimming pared 3 bases from V and 6 bases from J, leaving 23 bases between. Here the CDR3 DNA reads TGTGCCAGCAGTGAGCCCGGCGGCAGGGGTCGGAGCAATGGCTACACCTTC. It yields the protein CASSEPGGRGRSNGYTF.

This rearrangement joins TRBV13 to TRBJ2-1; D gene ambiguous. The CDR3 consists of 11 residues. V was shortened by 5 bases and J by 9 bases, with 8 bases between the two germline ends. Germline V gene sequence: CDR1 PRHDT, CDR2 FYEKMQ (reference sequence). CDR3 coding DNA: TGTGCCAGCAGCGCCATAACTGAGCAGTTCTTC. This translates into CASSAITEQFF.

The J gene is TRBJ2-7, the V gene TRBV27, with TRBD1 identical over 9 bases. In germline, CDR1 is MNHEY, CDR2 SMNVEV (reference sequence). The CDR3 extends over 14 amino acids. V lost 4 bases, J lost 2 bases, and 3 bases stayed unmatched. CDR3 region: CASSWTGETYEQYF. In DNA, the CDR3 is TGTGCCAGCAGTTGGACAGGGGAAACCTACGAGCAGTACTTC.

This chain connects TRBV6-5 to TRBJ2-1; 12 bases match TRBD2. Germline CDR1 is MNHEY and CDR2 is SVGAGI. CDR3 size: 16 residues. V shed 4 bases, J shed 5 bases, and the junction held 6 bases outside the gene matches. Here the CDR3 DNA reads TGTGCCAGCAGTTCCCTAGCGGGAGGGCCGCACAATGAGCAGTTCTTC. This sequence encodes CASSSLAGGPHNEQFF.

J is TRBJ1-1 and V is TRBV6-5; 9 nucleotides align to TRBD1. The germline V gene has CDR1 MNHEY and CDR2 SVGAGI. The CDR3 contains 16 residues. V dropped 0 bases and J dropped 0; count of bases not matched to a gene: 2. The CDR3 DNA follows: TGTGCCAGCAGTTACTCAGGGACAGGGCTGAACACTGAAGCTTTCTTT. Protein sequence: CASSYSGTGLNTEAFF.

V and J are TRBV11-2 and TRBJ2-4; 8 bases map to TRBD2. The CDR3 covers 15 residues. Germline CDR1 SGHAT, CDR2 FQNNGV. The junction had 3 bases not matched to a gene; V was cut back by 5 bases and J by 0 bases. DNA for the CDR3: TGTGCCAGCAGCATAACTAGCGGAGCCAAAAACATTCAGTACTTC. Protein sequence: CASSITSGAKNIQYF.

The chain carries TRBV7-2 and TRBJ2-1; 8 nucleotides line up with TRBD2. CDR3 size: 16 residues. V was pared by 5 bases and J by 2 bases, with 8 bases of the junction left unmatched. CDR1 and CDR2 (germline): SGHTA, FQGNSA. CDR3 loop: CASSPTREVAYNEQFF. The CDR3 DNA reads as TGTGCCAGCAGCCCTACGCGGGAGGTGGCCTACAATGAGCAGTTCTTC. Variable domain in full (rest from reference TRBV7-2 and TRBJ2-1): GAGVSQSPSNKVTEKGKDVELRCDPISGHTALYWYRQSLGQGLEFLIYFQGNSAPDKSGLPSDRFSAERTGGSVSTLTIQRTQQEDSAVYLCASSPTREVAYNEQFFGPGTRLTVL.

This chain connects TRBV19 to TRBJ1-1; no reliable D call. The germline V gene has CDR1 LNHDA and CDR2 SQIVND (reference sequence). The CDR3 runs 14 residues. V gave up 3 bases and J gave up 2 bases, with 10 bases separating them. CDR3 amino acids: CASSMKIPNTEAFF. CDR3 DNA sequence: TGTGCCAGTAGTATGAAAATACCCAACACTGAAGCTTTCTTT.